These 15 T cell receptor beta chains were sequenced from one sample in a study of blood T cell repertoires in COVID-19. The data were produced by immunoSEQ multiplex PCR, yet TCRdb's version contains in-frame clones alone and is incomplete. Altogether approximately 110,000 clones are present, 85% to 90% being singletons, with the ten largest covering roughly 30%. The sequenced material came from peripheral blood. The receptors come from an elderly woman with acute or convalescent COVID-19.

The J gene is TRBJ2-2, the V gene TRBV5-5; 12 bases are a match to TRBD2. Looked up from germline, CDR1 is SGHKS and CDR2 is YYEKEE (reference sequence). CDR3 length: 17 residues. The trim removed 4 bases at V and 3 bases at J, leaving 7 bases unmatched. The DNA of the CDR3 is TGTGCCAGCAGCCTCGAGACTAGCGGGGGATACACCGGGGAGCTGTTTTTT. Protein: CASSLETSGGYTGELFF. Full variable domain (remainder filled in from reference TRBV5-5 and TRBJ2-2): DAGVTQSPTHLIKTRGQQVTLRCSPISGHKSVSWYQQVLGQGPQFIFQYYEKEERGRGNFPDRFSARQFPNYSSELNVNALLLGDSALYLCASSLETSGGYTGELFFGEGSRLTVL.

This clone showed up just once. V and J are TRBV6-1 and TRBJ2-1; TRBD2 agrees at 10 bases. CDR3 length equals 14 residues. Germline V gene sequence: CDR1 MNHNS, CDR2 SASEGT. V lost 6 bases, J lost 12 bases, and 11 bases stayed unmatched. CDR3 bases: TGTGCCAGCAGCTATAGCGGGGGGCCCAGTTTGCAGTTCTTC. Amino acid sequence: CASSYSGGPSLQFF.

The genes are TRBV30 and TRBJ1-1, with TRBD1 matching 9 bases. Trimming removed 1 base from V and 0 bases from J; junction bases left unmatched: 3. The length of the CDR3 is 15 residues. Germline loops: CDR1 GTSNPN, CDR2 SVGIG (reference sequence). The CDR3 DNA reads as TGTGCCTGGAGTGCCCGACAGGGGGTGAACACTGAAGCTTTCTTT. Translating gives CAWSARQGVNTEAFF.

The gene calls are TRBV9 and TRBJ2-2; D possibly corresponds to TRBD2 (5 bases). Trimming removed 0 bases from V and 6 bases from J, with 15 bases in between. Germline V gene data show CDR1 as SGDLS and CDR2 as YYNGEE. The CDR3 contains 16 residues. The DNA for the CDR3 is TGTGCCAGCAGCGTAGTAGAGGGTTCCGTCGCCGGGGAGCTGTTTTTT. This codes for CASSVVEGSVAGELFF.

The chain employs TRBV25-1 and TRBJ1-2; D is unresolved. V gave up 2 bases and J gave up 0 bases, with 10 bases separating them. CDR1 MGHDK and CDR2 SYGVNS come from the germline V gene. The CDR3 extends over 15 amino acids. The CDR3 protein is CASSELIAPNYGYTF. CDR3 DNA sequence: TGTGCCAGCAGTGAACTGATAGCCCCTAACTATGGCTACACCTTC.

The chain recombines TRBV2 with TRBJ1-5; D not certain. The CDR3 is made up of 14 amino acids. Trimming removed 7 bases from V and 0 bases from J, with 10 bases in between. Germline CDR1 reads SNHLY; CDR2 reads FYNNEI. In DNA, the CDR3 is TGTGCCAGCACTACAGAGTATAGCAATCAGCCCCAGCATTTT. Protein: CASTTEYSNQPQHF.

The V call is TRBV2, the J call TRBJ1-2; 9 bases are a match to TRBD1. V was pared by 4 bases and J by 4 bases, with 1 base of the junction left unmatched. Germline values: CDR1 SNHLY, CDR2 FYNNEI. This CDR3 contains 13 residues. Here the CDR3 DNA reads TGTGCCAGCAGTGGGGACAGGGCCTATGGCTACACCTTC. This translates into CASSGDRAYGYTF. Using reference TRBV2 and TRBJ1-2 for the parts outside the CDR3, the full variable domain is EPEVTQTPSHQVTQMGQEVILRCVPISNHLYFYWYRQILGQKVEFLVSFYNNEISEKSEIFDDQFSVERPDGSNFTLKIRSTKLEDSAMYFCASSGDRAYGYTFGSGTRLTVV.

The CDR3 DNA sequence: TGCGCCAGCAGCCCAGGACAGAAACCAACAGATACGCAGTATTTT. Encoded protein: CASSPGQKPTDTQYF. The chain uses TRBV5-1 and TRBJ2-3; a weak D match, TRBD1 (6 bases). The CDR3 is 15 residues long. V lost 4 bases and J lost 3, with 15 bases in between. Per germline, CDR1 SGHRS and CDR2 YFSETQ.

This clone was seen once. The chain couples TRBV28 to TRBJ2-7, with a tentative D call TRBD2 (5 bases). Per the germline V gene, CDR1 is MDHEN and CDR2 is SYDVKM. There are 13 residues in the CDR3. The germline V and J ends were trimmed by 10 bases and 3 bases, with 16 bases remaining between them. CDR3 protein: CATSGSPLYEQYF. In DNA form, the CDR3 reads TGTGCCACCTCGGGGTCCCCACTCTACGAGCAGTACTTC.

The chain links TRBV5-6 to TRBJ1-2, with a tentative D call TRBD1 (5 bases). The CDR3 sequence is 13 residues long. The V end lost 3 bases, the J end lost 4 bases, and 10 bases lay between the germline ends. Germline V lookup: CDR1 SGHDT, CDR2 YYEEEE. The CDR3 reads CASSSRGTYGYTF. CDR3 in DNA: TGTGCCAGCAGCTCACGGGGGACCTATGGCTACACCTTC.

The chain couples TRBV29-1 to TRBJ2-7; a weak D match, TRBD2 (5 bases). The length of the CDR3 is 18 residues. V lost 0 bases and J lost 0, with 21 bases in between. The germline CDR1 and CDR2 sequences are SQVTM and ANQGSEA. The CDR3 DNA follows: TGCAGCGTTGAAGATCGATCCGGGATCTACTCGAGCTCCTACGAGCAGTACTTC. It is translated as CSVEDRSGIYSSSYEQYF.

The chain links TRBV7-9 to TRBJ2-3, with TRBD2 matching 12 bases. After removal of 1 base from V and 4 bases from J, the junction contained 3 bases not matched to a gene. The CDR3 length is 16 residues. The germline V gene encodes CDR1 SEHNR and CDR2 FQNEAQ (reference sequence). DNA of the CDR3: TGTGCCAGCAGCTTAGTGCCTAGCGGGGGGGCAGATACGCAGTATTTT. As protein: CASSLVPSGGADTQYF.

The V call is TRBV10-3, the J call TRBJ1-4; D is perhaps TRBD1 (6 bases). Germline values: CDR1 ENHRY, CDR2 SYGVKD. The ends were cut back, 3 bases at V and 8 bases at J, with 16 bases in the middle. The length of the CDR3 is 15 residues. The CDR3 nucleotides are TGTGCCATCAGTGACTCTGGGGGCCCGGGCGAAAAACTGTTTTTT. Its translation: CAISDSGGPGEKLFF.

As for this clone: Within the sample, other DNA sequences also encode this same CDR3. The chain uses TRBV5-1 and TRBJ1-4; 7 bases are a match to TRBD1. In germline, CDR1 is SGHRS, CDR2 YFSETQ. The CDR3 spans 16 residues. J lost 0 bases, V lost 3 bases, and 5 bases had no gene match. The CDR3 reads CASSSGQVATNEKLFF. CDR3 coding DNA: TGCGCCAGCAGCTCTGGACAGGTTGCAACTAATGAAAAACTGTTTTTT.

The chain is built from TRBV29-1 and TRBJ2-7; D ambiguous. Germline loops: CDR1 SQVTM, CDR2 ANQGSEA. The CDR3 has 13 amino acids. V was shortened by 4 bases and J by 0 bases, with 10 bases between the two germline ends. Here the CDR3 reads CSVVDRSSYEQYF. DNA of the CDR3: TGCAGCGTTGTAGATCGCAGCTCCTACGAGCAGTACTTC.